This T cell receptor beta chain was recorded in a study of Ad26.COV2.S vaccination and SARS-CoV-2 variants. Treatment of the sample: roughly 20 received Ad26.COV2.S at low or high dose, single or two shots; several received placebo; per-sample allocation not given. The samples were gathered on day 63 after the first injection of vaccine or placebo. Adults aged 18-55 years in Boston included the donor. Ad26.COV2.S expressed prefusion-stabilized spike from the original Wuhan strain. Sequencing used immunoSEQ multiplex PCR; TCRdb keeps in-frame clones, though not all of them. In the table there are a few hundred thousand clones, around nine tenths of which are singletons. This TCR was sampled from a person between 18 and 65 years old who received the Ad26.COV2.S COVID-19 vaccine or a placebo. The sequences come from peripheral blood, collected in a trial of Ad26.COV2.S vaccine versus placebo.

The CDR3 DNA reads as TGTGCCAGCCCGCCCCCGGGTCGGTGGGATACGCAGTATTTT. Translation gives CASPPPGRWDTQYF. The chain has TRBV28 and TRBJ2-3; no firm D call. Germline V gives CDR1 MDHEN, CDR2 SYDVKM. The V gene lost 8 bases and the J gene lost 6 bases, with 18 bases spanning the gap. This CDR3 spans 14 amino acids.